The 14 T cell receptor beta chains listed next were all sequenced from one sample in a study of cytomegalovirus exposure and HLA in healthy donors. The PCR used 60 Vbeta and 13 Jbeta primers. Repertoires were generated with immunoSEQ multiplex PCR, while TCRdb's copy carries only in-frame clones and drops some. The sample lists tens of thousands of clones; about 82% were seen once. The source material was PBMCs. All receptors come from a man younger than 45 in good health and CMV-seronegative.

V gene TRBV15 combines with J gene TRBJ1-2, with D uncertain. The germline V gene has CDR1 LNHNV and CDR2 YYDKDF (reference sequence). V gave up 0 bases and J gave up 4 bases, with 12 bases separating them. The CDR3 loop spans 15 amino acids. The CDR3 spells CATSRDRVGVYGYTF. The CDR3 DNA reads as TGTGCCACCAGCAGAGATCGAGTCGGGGTCTATGGCTACACCTTC.

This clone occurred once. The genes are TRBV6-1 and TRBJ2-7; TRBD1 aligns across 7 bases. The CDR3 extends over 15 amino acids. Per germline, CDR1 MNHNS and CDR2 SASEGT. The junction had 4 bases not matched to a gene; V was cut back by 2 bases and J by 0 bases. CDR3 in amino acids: CASSEWDSASYEQYF. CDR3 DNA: TGTGCCAGCAGTGAATGGGACAGCGCCTCCTACGAGCAGTACTTC.

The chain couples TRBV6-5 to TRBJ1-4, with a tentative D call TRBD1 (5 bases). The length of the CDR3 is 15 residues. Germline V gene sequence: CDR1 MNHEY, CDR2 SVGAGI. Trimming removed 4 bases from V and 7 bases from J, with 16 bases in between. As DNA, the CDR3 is TGTGCCAGCAGTTCAGGGACTTCTCGCAGTGAAAAACTGTTTTTT. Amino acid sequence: CASSSGTSRSEKLFF.

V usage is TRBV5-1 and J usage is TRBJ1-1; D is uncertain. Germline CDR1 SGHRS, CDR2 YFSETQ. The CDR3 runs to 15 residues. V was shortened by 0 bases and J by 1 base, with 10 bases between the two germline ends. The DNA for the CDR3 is TGCGCCAGCAGCTTGGCCTTGTGGCAGAACACTGAAGCTTTCTTT. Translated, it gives CASSLALWQNTEAFF.

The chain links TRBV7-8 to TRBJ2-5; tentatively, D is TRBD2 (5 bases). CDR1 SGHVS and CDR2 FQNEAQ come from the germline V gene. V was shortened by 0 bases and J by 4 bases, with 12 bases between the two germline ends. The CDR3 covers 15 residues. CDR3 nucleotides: TGTGCCAGCAGCTTAGCCCGGACTGTAGTAGAGACCCAGTACTTC. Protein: CASSLARTVVETQYF. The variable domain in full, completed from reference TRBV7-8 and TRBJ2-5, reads GAGVSQSPRYKVAKRGQDVALRCDPISGHVSLFWYQQALGQGPEFLTYFQNEAQLDKSGLPSDRFFAERPEGSVSTLKIQRTQQEDSAVYLCASSLARTVVETQYFGPGTRLLVL.

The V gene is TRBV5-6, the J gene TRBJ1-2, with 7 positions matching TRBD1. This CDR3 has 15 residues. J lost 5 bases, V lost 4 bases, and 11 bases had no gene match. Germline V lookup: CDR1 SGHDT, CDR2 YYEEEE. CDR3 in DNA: TGTGCCAGCAGCCCTCAGGGACAGACCCTTTATGGCTACACCTTC. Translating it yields CASSPQGQTLYGYTF.

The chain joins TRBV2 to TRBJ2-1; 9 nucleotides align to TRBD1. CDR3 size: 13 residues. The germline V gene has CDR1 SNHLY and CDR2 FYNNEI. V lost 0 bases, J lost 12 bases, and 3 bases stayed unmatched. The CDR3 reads CASSEAGTGRQFF. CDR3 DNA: TGTGCCAGCAGTGAAGCCGGGACAGGGAGGCAGTTCTTC.

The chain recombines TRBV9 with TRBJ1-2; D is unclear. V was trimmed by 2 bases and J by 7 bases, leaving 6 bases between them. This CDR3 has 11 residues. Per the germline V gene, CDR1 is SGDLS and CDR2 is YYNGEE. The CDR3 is CASSVPGGYTF. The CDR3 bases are TGTGCCAGCAGCGTTCCCGGTGGCTACACCTTC.

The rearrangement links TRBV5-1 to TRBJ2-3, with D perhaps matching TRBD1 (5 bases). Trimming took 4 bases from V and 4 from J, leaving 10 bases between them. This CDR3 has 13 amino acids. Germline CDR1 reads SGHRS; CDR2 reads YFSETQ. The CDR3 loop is CASSPGSADTQYF. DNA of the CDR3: TGCGCCAGCAGCCCAGGGTCGGCAGATACGCAGTATTTT.

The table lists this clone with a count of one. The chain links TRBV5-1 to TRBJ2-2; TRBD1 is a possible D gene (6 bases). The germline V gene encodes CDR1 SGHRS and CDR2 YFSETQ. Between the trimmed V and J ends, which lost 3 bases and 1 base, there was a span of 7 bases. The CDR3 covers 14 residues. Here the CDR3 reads CASSSGQNTGELFF. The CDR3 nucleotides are TGCGCCAGCAGCTCGGGACAGAACACCGGGGAGCTGTTTTTT.

The DNA of the CDR3 is TGCAGCGTCGATCAGGGACTGGGGCATTCCTACGAGCAGTACTTC. It codes for CSVDQGLGHSYEQYF. The chain carries TRBV29-1 and TRBJ2-7; D is perhaps TRBD2 (6 bases). Trimming removed 6 bases from V and 1 base from J, with 19 bases in between. CDR1 is SQVTM and CDR2 is ANQGSEA in the germline V gene. The CDR3 is made up of 15 amino acids.

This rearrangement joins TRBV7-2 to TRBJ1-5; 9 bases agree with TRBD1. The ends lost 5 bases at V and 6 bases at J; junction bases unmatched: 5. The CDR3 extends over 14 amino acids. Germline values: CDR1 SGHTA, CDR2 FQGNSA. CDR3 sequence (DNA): TGTGCCAGCAGCAACACAGGGGGCAGTCAGCCCCAGCATTTT. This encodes CASSNTGGSQPQHF.

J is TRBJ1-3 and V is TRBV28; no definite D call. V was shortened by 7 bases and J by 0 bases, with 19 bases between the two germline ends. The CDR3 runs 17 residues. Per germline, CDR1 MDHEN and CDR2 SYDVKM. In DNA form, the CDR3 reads TGTGCCAGCACCTCATTCCCAGCCAGGTCCTCTGGAAACACCATATATTTT. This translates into CASTSFPARSSGNTIYF.

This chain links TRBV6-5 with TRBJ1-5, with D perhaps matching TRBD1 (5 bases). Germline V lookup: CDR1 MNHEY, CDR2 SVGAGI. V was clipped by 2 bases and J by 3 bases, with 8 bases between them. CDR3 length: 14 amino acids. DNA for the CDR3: TGTGCCAGCAGTTACGGGGGGTCCAATCAGCCCCAGCATTTT. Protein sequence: CASSYGGSNQPQHF.